The clone carrying this T cell receptor (beta chain) is a singleton in its sample. This entry belongs to a study of memory CD4+ T cells and cytomegalovirus serostatus. The sort gate was single viable CD3+CD4+CD8-CD45RO+ cells for memory CD4+ T cells. The data were produced by immunoSEQ multiplex PCR, yet TCRdb's version contains in-frame clones alone and is incomplete. The sample holds over 50,000 clones, approximately 78% seen once. The CDR3 length is 13 residues. Germline lookup yields CDR1 SNHLY and CDR2 FYNNEI. The germline V and J ends were trimmed by 4 bases and 3 bases, with 9 bases remaining between them.

This receptor was obtained from an adult in good health and CMV-seronegative. V gene TRBV2 combines with J gene TRBJ1-1; D not resolved. The sequenced sample consisted of memory CD4+ T cells from blood. As DNA, the CDR3 is TGTGCCAGCAGTGGAGCGGTATACACTGAAGCTTTCTTT. Its protein is CASSGAVYTEAFF.